One and the same sample provided the 26 T cell receptor beta chains below, sequenced in a study of blood T cell repertoires in COVID-19. Method: immunoSEQ multiplex PCR; TCRdb's copy keeps in-frame clones and lacks some. The table lists approximately 240,000 clones, approximately 86% of them singletons. The source material was peripheral blood. The origin of the receptors is a human donor in a cohort sampled during active COVID-19.

V and J are TRBV7-9 and TRBJ1-6; 7 nucleotides match TRBD1. V was clipped by 6 bases and J by 10 bases; unmatched bases: 9. Germline V lookup: CDR1 SEHNR, CDR2 FQNEAQ (reference sequence). The length of the CDR3 is 14 residues. CDR3 DNA sequence: TGTGCCAGCAGTCCCGACAGGGTGTACTCACCCCTCCACTTT. Amino acids: CASSPDRVYSPLHF.

This clone was detected once. This chain connects TRBV11-3 to TRBJ2-1; 11 bases agree with TRBD2. The junction had 11 bases not matched to a gene; V was cut back by 0 bases and J by 4 bases. The CDR3 sequence is 19 residues long. Germline V gene lookup returns CDR1 SGHNT and CDR2 YENEEA. The CDR3: CASSLDHTSGSPKYNEQFF. The CDR3 nucleotides are TGTGCCAGCAGCTTAGATCACACTAGCGGGAGTCCCAAATACAATGAGCAGTTCTTC.

The V and J genes are TRBV9 and TRBJ2-3, with D hard to call. Germline CDR1 SGDLS, CDR2 YYNGEE. The CDR3 has 11 amino acids. V shed 4 bases and J shed 5 bases, with 5 bases lying between them. This chain's CDR3 is CASSPQDTQYF. The CDR3 nucleotides read TGTGCCAGCAGCCCCCAAGATACGCAGTATTTT.

CDR3 region: CAISDVSAGGSEQYF. The CDR3 DNA reads TGTGCCATCAGTGATGTTTCTGCAGGGGGCTCCGAGCAGTACTTC. The V and J genes are TRBV10-3 and TRBJ2-7; TRBD1 aligns across 8 bases. Unmatched junction bases numbered 10, after V lost 3 bases and J lost 6 bases. CDR3 length: 15 amino acids. Germline values: CDR1 ENHRY, CDR2 SYGVKD.

This chain uses TRBV2 with TRBJ2-7; 11 bases align to TRBD2. Trimming at V came to 5 bases and at J to 5 bases, leaving 11 bases not matched to a gene. Germline V gene sequence: CDR1 SNHLY, CDR2 FYNNEI. CDR3 length equals 16 residues. CDR3 protein: CASSSAGTSGLHEQYF. CDR3 coding DNA: TGTGCCAGCAGTTCTGCCGGGACTAGCGGTCTACACGAGCAGTACTTC. Looking up the rest from reference TRBV2 and TRBJ2-7 gives the full variable domain: EPEVTQTPSHQVTQMGQEVILRCVPISNHLYFYWYRQILGQKVEFLVSFYNNEISEKSEIFDDQFSVERPDGSNFTLKIRSTKLEDSAMYFCASSSAGTSGLHEQYFGPGTRLTVT.

A few counts support this clone. This rearrangement joins TRBV10-1 to TRBJ2-2; no definite D call. The CDR3 sequence is 15 residues long. The V end was cut by 9 bases, the J end by 4 bases, with 18 bases between. The germline gives CDR1 WNHNN, CDR2 SYGVQD (reference sequence). CDR3 residues: CASSRLEIGTGELFF. The DNA of the CDR3 is TGCGCCAGTTCACGCTTGGAGATCGGCACCGGGGAGCTGTTTTTT.

This chain uses TRBV5-1 with TRBJ2-1; tentative D call: TRBD2 (5 bases). Germline CDR1 and CDR2: SGHRS and YFSETQ. There are 15 residues in the CDR3. Trimming cost V 4 bases and J 9 bases, with 20 bases left between them. CDR3 loop: CASSRGGRPGVEQFF. The DNA for the CDR3 is TGCGCCAGCAGCCGAGGCGGGCGACCTGGCGTTGAGCAGTTCTTC.

J is TRBJ2-7 and V is TRBV3-1 (or the pseudogene TRBV3-2); D uncertain. The CDR3 has 14 residues. The V end was cut by 1 base, the J end by 3 bases, with 10 bases between. The germline V gene encodes CDR1 LGHDT and CDR2 YNNKEL (reference sequence). CDR3 DNA sequence: TGTGCCAGCAGCCAAGGTCGAGGCTTCTACGAGCAGTACTTC. Translation gives CASSQGRGFYEQYF.

Here the CDR3 reads CASSRDNPKSTDTQYF. CDR3 DNA sequence: TGCGCCAGCAGCCGGGACAACCCTAAAAGTACAGATACGCAGTATTTT. The chain couples TRBV5-1 to TRBJ2-3, with D tentatively TRBD1 (6 bases). The CDR3 totals 16 residues. Trimming took 4 bases from V and 3 from J, leaving 18 bases between them. The germline V gene has CDR1 SGHRS and CDR2 YFSETQ.

The V gene is TRBV24-1, the J gene TRBJ2-1, with a tentative D call TRBD1 (5 bases). V gave up 1 base and J gave up 5 bases, with 11 bases separating them. The germline gives CDR1 KGHDR, CDR2 SFDVKD. This CDR3 region has 15 residues. CDR3 nucleotide sequence: TGTGCCACCAGTGATTTATCACAGGTTGACAATGAGCAGTTCTTC. It yields the protein CATSDLSQVDNEQFF.

The genes are TRBV15 and TRBJ2-1; no clear D gene. The CDR3 has 13 residues. Trimming stripped 9 bases from V and 5 bases from J, with 14 bases between. The germline V gene encodes CDR1 LNHNV and CDR2 YYDKDF (reference sequence). CDR3 residues: CATQRSIHNEQFF. The CDR3 DNA is TGTGCCACGCAGAGGTCGATCCACAATGAGCAGTTCTTC.

Remarks on this clone: A much larger clone differs by one base, so this may be a read error. This specimen includes other DNA sequences encoding the same CDR3. The chain has TRBV9 and TRBJ2-2; maybe TRBD1 (5 bases). Germline lookup yields CDR1 SGDLS and CDR2 YYNGEE. This CDR3 is built from 16 residues. CDR3 region: CASSVAPTANTGELFF. CDR3 DNA sequence: TGCGCCAGCAGCGTTGCTCCGACAGCCAACACCGGGGAGCTGTTTTTT.

The chain employs TRBV28 and TRBJ2-7; 9 nucleotides align to TRBD1. Germline V lookup: CDR1 MDHEN, CDR2 SYDVKM. The CDR3 contains 15 residues. Unmatched junction bases numbered 9, after V lost 5 bases and J lost 4 bases. The CDR3 DNA reads as TGTGCCAGCAGTGGTCCGGGACAGGGTTTTTACGAGCAGTACTTC. It yields the protein CASSGPGQGFYEQYF.

The CDR3 protein is CASSYSWQVRPLHF. The CDR3 nucleotides read TGTGCCAGCAGTTACTCGTGGCAGGTCCGTCCCCTCCACTTT. V is TRBV6-5 and J is TRBJ1-6, with unresolved D. The V end lost 0 bases, the J end lost 13 bases, and 13 bases lay between the germline ends. The CDR3 is 14 amino acids. Germline CDR1 is MNHEY and CDR2 is SVGAGI.

The J gene is TRBJ1-5, the V gene TRBV5-1; D is perhaps TRBD1 (5 bases). V was shortened by 3 bases and J by 6 bases, with 16 bases between the two germline ends. This CDR3 has 15 residues. Germline-derived CDR1 and CDR2 are SGHRS and YFSETQ. The CDR3 DNA follows: TGCGCCAGCAGCTCATCCGGGACGGGGGGTCAGCCCCAGCATTTT. It translates to CASSSSGTGGQPQHF.

This clone was picked up one time. The gene calls are TRBV18 and TRBJ2-5, with D unclear. This CDR3 is built from 13 residues. Germline V lookup: CDR1 KGHSH, CDR2 LQKENI. V was shortened by 3 bases and J by 3 bases, with 8 bases between the two germline ends. The CDR3 here is CASSPKREETQYF. The CDR3 DNA is TGTGCCAGCTCACCTAAGCGAGAAGAGACCCAGTACTTC.

V and J are TRBV9 and TRBJ2-1; 9 nucleotides agree with TRBD2. CDR1 is SGDLS, CDR2 YYNGEE, per germline. The V and J ends lost 0 bases and 6 bases, in that order; junction bases with no gene match: 4. The CDR3 sequence is 15 residues long. CDR3 DNA sequence: TGTGCCAGCAGCGTAGGTAGCGGGAGAGGCAATGAGCAGTTCTTC. Protein: CASSVGSGRGNEQFF.

A few counts support this clone. This sequence joins TRBV7-9 and TRBJ2-7; D possibly corresponds to TRBD2 (5 bases). The CDR3 loop spans 14 amino acids. Trimming took off 0 bases at V and 0 bases at J, with 6 bases between the two ends. Germline CDR1 reads SEHNR; CDR2 reads FQNEAQ (reference sequence). In DNA, the CDR3 is TGTGCCAGCAGCTTAGCAGGGAGCTCCTACGAGCAGTACTTC. This translates into CASSLAGSSYEQYF.

The chain is built from TRBV19 and TRBJ1-5; 9 bases agree with TRBD1. CDR1 and CDR2 from the germline V gene are LNHDA and SQIVND (reference sequence). J was trimmed by 7 bases and V by 5 bases; bases with no gene match: 9. The CDR3 contains 15 residues. CDR3 in amino acids: CASSSGDRVDQPQHF. CDR3 DNA: TGTGCCAGTAGTTCCGGGGACAGGGTTGACCAGCCCCAGCATTTT.

V gene TRBV11-3 combines with J gene TRBJ2-3, with TRBD2 matching 9 bases. After removal of 5 bases from V and 8 bases from J, the junction contained 8 bases not matched to a gene. The germline V gene encodes CDR1 SGHNT and CDR2 YENEEA. This CDR3 has 14 amino acids. The CDR3 nucleotides read TGTGCCAGCAGCCCAGCGGGGGGCCCGGGTACGCAGTATTTT. Its translation: CASSPAGGPGTQYF.

This chain uses TRBV5-4 with TRBJ2-7, with D possibly TRBD2 on 6 matching bases. Germline CDR1 SGHNT, CDR2 YYREEE (reference sequence). V was pared by 0 bases and J by 2 bases, with 12 bases between. The CDR3 extends over 15 amino acids. CDR3 protein: CASSLDPSVPYEQYF. CDR3 sequence (DNA): TGTGCCAGCAGCTTGGACCCTAGCGTCCCCTACGAGCAGTACTTC. Full variable domain (missing parts from reference TRBV5-4 and TRBJ2-7): ETGVTQSPTHLIKTRGQQVTLRCSSQSGHNTVSWYQQALGQGPQFIFQYYREEENGRGNFPPRFSGLQFPNYSSELNVNALELDDSALYLCASSLDPSVPYEQYFGPGTRLTVT.

This clone was recorded a few times. The chain is built from TRBV6-4 and TRBJ2-1; 14 nucleotides align to TRBD2. The V and J ends lost 3 bases and 8 bases, in that order; junction bases with no gene match: 3. The CDR3 runs to 15 residues. In germline, CDR1 is MRHNA, CDR2 SNTAGT. The CDR3 nucleotides read TGTGCCAGCAGTGAAGGGACTAGCGGGGGACATGAGCAGTTCTTC. It yields the protein CASSEGTSGGHEQFF.

V is TRBV5-1 and J is TRBJ1-1; unclear D gene. This CDR3 spans 13 amino acids. Trimming took off 0 bases at V and 4 bases at J, with 7 bases between the two ends. The germline gives CDR1 SGHRS, CDR2 YFSETQ. This CDR3 is CASSLGGGTEAFF. CDR3 bases: TGCGCCAGCAGCTTGGGGGGAGGCACTGAAGCTTTCTTT.

This chain uses TRBV16 with TRBJ2-3; D might be TRBD1 (5 bases). The V and J ends lost 2 bases and 2 bases respectively, with 14 bases between them. Germline CDR1 KGHSY, CDR2 FQNENV. This CDR3 comprises 16 residues. The CDR3 sequence is CASSQIRYRTTDTQYF. The CDR3 DNA follows: TGTGCCAGCAGCCAAATTAGGTACAGGACCACAGATACGCAGTATTTT.

The chain has TRBV11-1 and TRBJ2-1; 10 positions match TRBD2. Germline V gives CDR1 SGHAT, CDR2 FQDESV (reference sequence). V lost 5 bases and J lost 3; bases outside the gene matches: 4. The CDR3 runs to 15 residues. The CDR3 loop reads CASSLGLADYNEQFF. CDR3 nucleotide sequence: TGTGCCAGCAGCCTCGGACTAGCGGACTACAATGAGCAGTTCTTC.

This clone has a handful of counts. This chain links TRBV7-2 with TRBJ2-7; D might be TRBD1 (5 bases). V was clipped by 4 bases and J by 3 bases, with 10 bases between them. Per germline, CDR1 SGHTA and CDR2 FQGNSA. The CDR3 contains 13 residues. The CDR3 loop is CASSSQVNYEQYF. The CDR3 region has the DNA TGTGCCAGCAGCTCACAGGTGAACTACGAGCAGTACTTC.